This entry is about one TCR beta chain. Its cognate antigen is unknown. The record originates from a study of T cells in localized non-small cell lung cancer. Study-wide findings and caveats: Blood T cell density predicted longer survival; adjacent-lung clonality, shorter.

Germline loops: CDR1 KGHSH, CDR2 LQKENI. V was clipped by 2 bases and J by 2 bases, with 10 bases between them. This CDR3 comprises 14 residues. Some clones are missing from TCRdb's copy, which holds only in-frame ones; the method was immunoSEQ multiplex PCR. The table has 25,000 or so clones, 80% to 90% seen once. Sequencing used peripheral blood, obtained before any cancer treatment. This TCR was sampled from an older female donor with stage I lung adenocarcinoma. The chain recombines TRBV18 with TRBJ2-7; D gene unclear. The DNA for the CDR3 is TGTGCCAGCTCACCAGTTGACGGACCCTACGAGCAGTACTTC. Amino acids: CASSPVDGPYEQYF.